This TCR beta chain was sequenced for a study of blood T cell repertoires in COVID-19. Looking at the study overall: Acute and convalescent COVID-19 specimens originated in the United States, Italy and Spain. Nucleic acid was either cDNA or gDNA, and it came from T cells, B-cell-depleted T cells, or PBMCs.

This CDR3 region has 15 residues. Losses at the gene ends were 0 bases for V and 6 bases for J; bases not matched to a gene: 5. In germline, CDR1 is SGHRS, CDR2 YFSETQ. Two negative PCRs, clearance, or symptom resolution characterized the recovered Cohort 3 donors. Authors' analysis steps: Estimation of nucleated cell counts was performed using reference gene primer amplification. TCRdb keeps only in-frame clones here, not all; method: immunoSEQ multiplex PCR. V, J and clone size are taken as reported in that table, and D and trimming were inferred from the DNA itself. The top ten hold 15% to 20% of the sample, which has roughly 180,000 clones, approximately 77% seen once.

The V gene is TRBV5-1, the J gene TRBJ2-7; 11 bases fit TRBD1. The TCR was taken from a man in his sixties who had recovered from COVID-19. Material: PBMCs or T cells enriched from blood (not recorded which). CDR3 sequence (DNA): TGCGCCAGCAGCTTGGGGACAGGGGGCTGGGGCGAGCAGTACTTC. Translation gives CASSLGTGGWGEQYF.